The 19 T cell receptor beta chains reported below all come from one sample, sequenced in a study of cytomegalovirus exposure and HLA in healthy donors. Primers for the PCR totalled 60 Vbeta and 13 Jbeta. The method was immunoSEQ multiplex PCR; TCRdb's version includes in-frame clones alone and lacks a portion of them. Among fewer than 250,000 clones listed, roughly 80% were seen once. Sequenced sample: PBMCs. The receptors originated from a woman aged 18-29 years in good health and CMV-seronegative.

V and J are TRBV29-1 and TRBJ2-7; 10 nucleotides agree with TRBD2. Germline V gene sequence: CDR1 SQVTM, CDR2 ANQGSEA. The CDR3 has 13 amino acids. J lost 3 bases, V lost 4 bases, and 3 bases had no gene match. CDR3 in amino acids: CSVAASGSYEQYF. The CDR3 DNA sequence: TGCAGCGTTGCTGCTAGCGGGAGCTACGAGCAGTACTTC.

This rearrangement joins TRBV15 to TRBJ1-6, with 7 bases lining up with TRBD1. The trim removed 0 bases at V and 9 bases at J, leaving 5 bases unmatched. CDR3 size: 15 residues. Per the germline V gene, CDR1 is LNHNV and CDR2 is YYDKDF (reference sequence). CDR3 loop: CATSRDGAGGSPLHF. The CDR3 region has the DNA TGTGCCACCAGCAGAGATGGGGCAGGGGGTTCACCCCTCCACTTT.

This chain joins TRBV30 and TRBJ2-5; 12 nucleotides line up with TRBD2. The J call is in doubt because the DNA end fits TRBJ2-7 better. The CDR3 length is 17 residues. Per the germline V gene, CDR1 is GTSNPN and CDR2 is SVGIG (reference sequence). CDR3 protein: CAWSSSGRARVTDEQYF. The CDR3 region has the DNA TGTGCCTGGAGCTCTAGCGGGAGGGCCCGGGTTACCGACGAGCAGTACTTC.

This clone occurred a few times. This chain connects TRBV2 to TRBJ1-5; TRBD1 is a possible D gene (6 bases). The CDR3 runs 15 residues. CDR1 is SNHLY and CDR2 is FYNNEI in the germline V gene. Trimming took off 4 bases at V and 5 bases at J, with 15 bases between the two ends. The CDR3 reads CASSVRAQGHQPQHF. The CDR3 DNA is TGTGCCAGCAGTGTAAGGGCACAGGGCCATCAGCCCCAGCATTTT.

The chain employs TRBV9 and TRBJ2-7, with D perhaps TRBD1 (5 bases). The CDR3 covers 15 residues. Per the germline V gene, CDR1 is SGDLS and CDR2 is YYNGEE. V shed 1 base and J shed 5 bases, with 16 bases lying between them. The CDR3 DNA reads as TGTGCCAGCAGCGTAAGTTCAAGGGGTGGCGACGAGCAGTACTTC. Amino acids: CASSVSSRGGDEQYF.

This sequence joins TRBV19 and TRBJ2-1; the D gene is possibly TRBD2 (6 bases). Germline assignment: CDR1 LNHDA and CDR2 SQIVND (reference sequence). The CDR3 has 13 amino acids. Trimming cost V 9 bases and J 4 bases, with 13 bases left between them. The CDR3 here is CASLGGVYNEQFF. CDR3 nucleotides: TGTGCCAGCCTTGGAGGGGTTTACAATGAGCAGTTCTTC.

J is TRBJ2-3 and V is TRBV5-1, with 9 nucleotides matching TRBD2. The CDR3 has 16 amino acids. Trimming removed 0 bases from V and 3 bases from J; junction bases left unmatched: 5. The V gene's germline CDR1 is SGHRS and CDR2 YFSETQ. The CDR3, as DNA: TGCGCCAGCAGCTTGGGCTCGACTAGCGGTACAGATACGCAGTATTTT. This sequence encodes CASSLGSTSGTDTQYF.

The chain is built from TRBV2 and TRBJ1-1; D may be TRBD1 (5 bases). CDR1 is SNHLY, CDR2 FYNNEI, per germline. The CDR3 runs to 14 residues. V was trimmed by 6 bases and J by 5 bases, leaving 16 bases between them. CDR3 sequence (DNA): TGTGCCAGCAGGAAAGGGGAGGGAGGGACTGAAGCTTTCTTT. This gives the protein CASRKGEGGTEAFF. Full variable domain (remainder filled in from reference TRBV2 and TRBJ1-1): EPEVTQTPSHQVTQMGQEVILRCVPISNHLYFYWYRQILGQKVEFLVSFYNNEISEKSEIFDDQFSVERPDGSNFTLKIRSTKLEDSAMYFCASRKGEGGTEAFFGQGTRLTVV.

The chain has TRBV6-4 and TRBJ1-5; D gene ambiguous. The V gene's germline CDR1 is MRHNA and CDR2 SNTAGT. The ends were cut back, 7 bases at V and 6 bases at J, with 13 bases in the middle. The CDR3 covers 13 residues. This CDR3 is CASTGVRGQPQHF. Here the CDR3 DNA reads TGTGCCAGCACGGGAGTCCGGGGTCAGCCCCAGCATTTT.

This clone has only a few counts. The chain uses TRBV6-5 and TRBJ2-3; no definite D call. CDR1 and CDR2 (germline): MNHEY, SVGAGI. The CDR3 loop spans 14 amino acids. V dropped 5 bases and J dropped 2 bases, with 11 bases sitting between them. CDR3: CASSQNSYTDTQYF. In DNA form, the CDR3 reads TGTGCCAGCAGTCAAAACAGTTACACAGATACGCAGTATTTT.

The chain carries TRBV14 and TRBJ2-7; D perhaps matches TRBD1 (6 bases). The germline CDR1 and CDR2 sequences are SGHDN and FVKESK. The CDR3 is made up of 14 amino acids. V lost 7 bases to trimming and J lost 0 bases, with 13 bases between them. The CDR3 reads CASKYTGSSYEQYF. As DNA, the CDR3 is TGTGCCAGCAAATATACAGGGAGCTCCTACGAGCAGTACTTC. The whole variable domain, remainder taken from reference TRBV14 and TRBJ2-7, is EAGVTQFPSHSVIEKGQTVTLRCDPISGHDNLYWYRRVMGKEIKFLLHFVKESKQDESGMPNNRFLAERTGGTYSTLKVQPAELEDSGVYFCASKYTGSSYEQYFGPGTRLTVT.

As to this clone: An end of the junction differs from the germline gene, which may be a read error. The CDR3 is CYVTGTLILNTEAFF. The CDR3 DNA reads TGCTACGTTACCGGGACACTAATCTTGAACACTGAAGCTTTCTTT. The chain couples TRBV6-6 to TRBJ1-1; D is possibly TRBD1 (6 bases). The CDR3 sequence is 15 residues long. Germline values: CDR1 MNHNY, CDR2 SVGAGI (reference sequence).

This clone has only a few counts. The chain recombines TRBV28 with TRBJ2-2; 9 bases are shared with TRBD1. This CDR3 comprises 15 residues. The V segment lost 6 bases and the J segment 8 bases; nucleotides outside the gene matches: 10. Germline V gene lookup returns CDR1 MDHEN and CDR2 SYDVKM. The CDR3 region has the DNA TGTGCCAGCAGCCCGGGTACAGGGGGCGGTGGGGAGCTGTTTTTT. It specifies CASSPGTGGGGELFF. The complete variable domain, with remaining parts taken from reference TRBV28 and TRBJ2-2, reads DVKVTQSSRYLVKRTGEKVFLECVQDMDHENMFWYRQDPGLGLRLIYFSYDVKMKEKGDIPEGYSVSREKKERFSLILESASTNQTSMYLCASSPGTGGGGELFFGEGSRLTVL.

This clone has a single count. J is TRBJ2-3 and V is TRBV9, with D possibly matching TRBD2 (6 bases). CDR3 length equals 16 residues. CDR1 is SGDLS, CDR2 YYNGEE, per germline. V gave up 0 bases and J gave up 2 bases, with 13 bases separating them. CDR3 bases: TGTGCCAGCAGCGTAGCTTTGGCGGGGCTCACAGATACGCAGTATTTT. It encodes CASSVALAGLTDTQYF.

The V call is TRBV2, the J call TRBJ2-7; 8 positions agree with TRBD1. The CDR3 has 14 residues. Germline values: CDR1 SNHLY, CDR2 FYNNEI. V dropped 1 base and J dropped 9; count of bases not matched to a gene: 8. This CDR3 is CASSEEAGGAGQYF. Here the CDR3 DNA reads TGTGCCAGCAGTGAAGAGGCAGGGGGCGCGGGGCAGTACTTC.

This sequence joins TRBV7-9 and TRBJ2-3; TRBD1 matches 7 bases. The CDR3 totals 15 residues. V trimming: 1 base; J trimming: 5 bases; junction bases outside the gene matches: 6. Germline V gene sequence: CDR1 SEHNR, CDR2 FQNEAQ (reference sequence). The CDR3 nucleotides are TGTGCCAGCAGCTTAGGAAAGGGGGCCGGAGATACGCAGTATTTT. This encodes CASSLGKGAGDTQYF.

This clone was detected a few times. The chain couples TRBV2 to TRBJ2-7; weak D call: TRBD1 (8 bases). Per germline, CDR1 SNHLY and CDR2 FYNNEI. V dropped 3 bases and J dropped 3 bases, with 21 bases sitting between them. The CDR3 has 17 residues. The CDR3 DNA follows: TGTGCCAGCAGTGACCCCACAGGGGGGGGATTTGTCTACGAGCAGTACTTC. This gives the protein CASSDPTGGGFVYEQYF.

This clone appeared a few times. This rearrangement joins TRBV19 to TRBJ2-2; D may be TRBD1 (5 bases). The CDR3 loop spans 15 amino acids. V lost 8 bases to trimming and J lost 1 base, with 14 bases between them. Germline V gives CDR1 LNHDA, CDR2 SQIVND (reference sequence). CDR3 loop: CASCPGIGNTGELFF. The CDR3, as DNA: TGTGCCAGTTGCCCAGGGATTGGGAACACCGGGGAGCTGTTTTTT.

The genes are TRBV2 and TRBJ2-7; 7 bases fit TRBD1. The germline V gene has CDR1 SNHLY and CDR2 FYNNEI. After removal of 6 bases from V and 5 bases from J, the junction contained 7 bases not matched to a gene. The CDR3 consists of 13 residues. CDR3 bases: TGTGCCAGCAGGGGACAGCTCTGGGACGAGCAGTACTTC. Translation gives CASRGQLWDEQYF. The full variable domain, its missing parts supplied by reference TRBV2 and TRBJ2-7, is EPEVTQTPSHQVTQMGQEVILRCVPISNHLYFYWYRQILGQKVEFLVSFYNNEISEKSEIFDDQFSVERPDGSNFTLKIRSTKLEDSAMYFCASRGQLWDEQYFGPGTRLTVT.